The present T cell receptor (beta chain) was sequenced within a study of PD-1 blockade in classical Hodgkin lymphoma. The overall study: Intravenous delivery of nivolumab at 3 mg/kg to patients occurred every 2 weeks.

Of note for this clone: Its antigen is currently unknown.

Assay used: immunoSEQ multiplex PCR; TCRdb lists only in-frame clones, some missing. Among more than 50,000 clones listed, over 55% were seen once. The study's findings and limits: Still unresolved is the cause of the repertoire differences, which may be disease activity or prior therapy.

Trimming took off 2 bases at V and 0 bases at J, with 17 bases between the two ends. Germline CDR1 reads SGHVS; CDR2 reads FQNEAQ. The CDR3 spans 17 residues. Every patient experienced relapse after autologous stem cell transplantation, and brentuximab vedotin exposure varied. Classification of best responses gave complete response, partial response or progressive disease. This chain joins TRBV7-8 and TRBJ2-7; D may match TRBD1 or TRBD2 (7 bases each). The TCR originated in a human donor with classical Hodgkin lymphoma. The input for sequencing was peripheral blood mononuclear cells (PBMCs), taken before the second cycle of nivolumab. This CDR3 is CASSLPRQGGTSYEQYF. The CDR3 region has the DNA TGTGCCAGCAGCTTACCTCGACAGGGAGGGACCTCCTACGAGCAGTACTTC.